This T cell receptor beta chain stems from a study of PD-1 blockade in mismatch repair-deficient tumors. Study results and limitations: After pembrolizumab, tumor-resident clones rose rapidly, then generally contracted before radiologic responses.

This clone was detected once. Its matching antigen is unknown. TCRdb's table, derived via immunoSEQ multiplex PCR, lists solely in-frame clones and lacks some. The data show some 100,000 clones, 82% seen once. CDR1 and CDR2 (germline): SGHTA, FQGNSA. The germline V and J ends were trimmed by 4 bases and 0 bases, with 7 bases remaining between them. The CDR3 is 15 residues long. The material was peripheral blood, obtained about 36 weeks after starting pembrolizumab. This TCR was recovered from an adult with mismatch repair-deficient cancer. J is TRBJ2-6 and V is TRBV7-2; D gene ambiguous. In nucleotides, the CDR3 is TGTGCCAGCAGCTATGAGAGCTCTGGGGCCAACGTCCTGACTTTC. Amino acid sequence: CASSYESSGANVLTF.